The sequence of this T cell receptor beta chain was determined in a study of Ad26.COV2.S vaccination and SARS-CoV-2 variants. Study-wide results and limits: Higher spike-specific TCR breadth was found in vaccine recipients than in placebo recipients. Marked by substantial breadth, spike-specific CD8+ and CD4+ T cell responses were reportedly seen after vaccination.

This sample's treatment: 19 received Ad26.COV2.S at low or high dose, single or two shots; five or six received placebo; per-sample allocation not given. The investigators took samples on day 63 after the first vaccine or placebo injection. In regard to this clone: Its antigen is unidentified.

Trimming took off 3 bases at V and 0 bases at J, with 15 bases between the two ends. Germline V CDR1 and CDR2: ENHRY, SYGVKD. CDR3 length: 17 residues. Generated by immunoSEQ multiplex PCR, the TCRdb table keeps only in-frame clones and is missing some. Of 350,000 to 600,000 clones listed, about 89% are singletons. The V call is TRBV10-3, the J call TRBJ1-3; TRBD1 is a possible D gene (5 bases). The sequencing used peripheral blood, collected in a trial of Ad26.COV2.S vaccine versus placebo. The TCR originated in a person aged 18-65 years who received the Ad26.COV2.S COVID-19 vaccine or a placebo. CDR3 region: CAISERRDGNSGNTIYF. The CDR3 DNA reads as TGTGCCATCAGTGAAAGGAGGGACGGGAACTCTGGAAACACCATATATTTT.